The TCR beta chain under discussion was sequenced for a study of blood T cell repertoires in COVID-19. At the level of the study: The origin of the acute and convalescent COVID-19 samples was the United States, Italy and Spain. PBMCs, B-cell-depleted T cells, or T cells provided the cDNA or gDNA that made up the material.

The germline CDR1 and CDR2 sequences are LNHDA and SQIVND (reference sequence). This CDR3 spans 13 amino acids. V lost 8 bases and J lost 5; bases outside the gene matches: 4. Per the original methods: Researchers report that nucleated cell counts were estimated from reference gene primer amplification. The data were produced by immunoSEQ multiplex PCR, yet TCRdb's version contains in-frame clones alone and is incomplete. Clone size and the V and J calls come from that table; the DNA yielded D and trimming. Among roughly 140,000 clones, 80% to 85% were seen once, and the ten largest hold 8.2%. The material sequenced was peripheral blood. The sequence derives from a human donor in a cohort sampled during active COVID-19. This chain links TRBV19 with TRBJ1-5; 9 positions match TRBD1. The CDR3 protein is CASVGQGHQPQHF. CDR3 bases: TGTGCCAGTGTGGGACAGGGTCATCAGCCCCAGCATTTT.